This T cell receptor (beta chain) was obtained from a study of T cells in Graves' hyperthyroidism and ophthalmopathy. This clonotype was found many times. The diagnostic basis comprised clinical symptoms, serum thyroxine and TRAb, thyroid ultrasound and orbital computed tomography. This CDR3 contains 15 residues. Trimming left V 6 bases short and J 0 bases short, with 12 bases between. Germline lookup yields CDR1 MDHEN and CDR2 SYDVKM. The investigators amplified TCR beta CDR3 regions from RNA transcripts. The primer set for the first-round RT-PCR of the TCR CDR3 was HTBI. TCRdb fed the multiplex PCR reads into MiXCR, producing one record per CDR3 protein. Among around 440,000 distinct CDR3 sequences listed, 15% to 19% were seen once.

This clonotype was sampled from a woman under 30 with Graves' hyperthyroidism. This chain uses TRBV28 with TRBJ1-3, with D perhaps TRBD1 (5 bases). The sample was blood. The CDR3 sequence: CASRSQGFSGNTIYF. The CDR3 DNA sequence: TGTGCCAGCAGGAGTCAGGGATTCTCTGGAAACACCATATATTTT.